The present T cell receptor (beta chain) was sequenced within a study of cytomegalovirus exposure and HLA in healthy donors. Overall study findings and caveats: It was only CMV serostatus that was available as immune exposure information. The authors later found most CMV-associated TCR beta chains appeared HLA-restricted.

The germline CDR1 and CDR2 sequences are GTSNPN and SVGIG (reference sequence). This CDR3 has 13 residues. V was clipped by 3 bases and J by 10 bases; unmatched bases: 6. On this clone itself: As yet, its antigen is unknown.

Both 60 Vbeta primers and 13 Jbeta primers went into the PCR. Data came from immunoSEQ multiplex PCR; TCRdb stores just in-frame clones and leaves some out. The sample holds about 110,000 clones, approximately 81% seen once. The gene calls are TRBV30 and TRBJ1-1; 12 bases are a match to TRBD1. Material for sequencing was PBMCs. This sequence originates from a woman in her twenties or thirties in good health and CMV-seronegative. This CDR3 reads CAWSGTGGFRAFF. The CDR3 bases are TGTGCCTGGAGCGGGACAGGGGGCTTCCGAGCTTTCTTT.